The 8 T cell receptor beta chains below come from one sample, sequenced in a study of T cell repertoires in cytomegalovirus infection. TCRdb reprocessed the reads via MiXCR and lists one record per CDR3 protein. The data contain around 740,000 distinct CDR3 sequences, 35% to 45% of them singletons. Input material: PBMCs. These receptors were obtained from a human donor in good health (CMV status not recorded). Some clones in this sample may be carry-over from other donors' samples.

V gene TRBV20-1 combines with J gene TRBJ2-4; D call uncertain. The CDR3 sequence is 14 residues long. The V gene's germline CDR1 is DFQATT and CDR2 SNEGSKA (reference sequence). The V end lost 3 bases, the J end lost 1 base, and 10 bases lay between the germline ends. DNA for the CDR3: TGCAGTGCTAGGAGTCGTCCGGCCAAAAACATTCAGTACTTC. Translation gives CSARSRPAKNIQYF.

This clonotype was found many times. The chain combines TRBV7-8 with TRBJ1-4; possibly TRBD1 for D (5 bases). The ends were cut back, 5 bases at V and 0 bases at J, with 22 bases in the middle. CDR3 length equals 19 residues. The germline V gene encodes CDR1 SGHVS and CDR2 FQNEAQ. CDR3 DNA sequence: TGTGCCAGCAGCGGAAGCCGGGACGGAAACTTTGCAACTAATGAAAAACTGTTTTTT. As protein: CASSGSRDGNFATNEKLFF.

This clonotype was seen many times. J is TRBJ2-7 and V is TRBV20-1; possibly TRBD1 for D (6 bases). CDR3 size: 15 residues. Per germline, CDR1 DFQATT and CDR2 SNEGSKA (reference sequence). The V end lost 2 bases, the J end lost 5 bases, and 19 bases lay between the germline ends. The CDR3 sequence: CSARPDRPSRDEQYF. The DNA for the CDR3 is TGCAGTGCTAGACCAGACAGGCCAAGTCGGGACGAGCAGTACTTC.

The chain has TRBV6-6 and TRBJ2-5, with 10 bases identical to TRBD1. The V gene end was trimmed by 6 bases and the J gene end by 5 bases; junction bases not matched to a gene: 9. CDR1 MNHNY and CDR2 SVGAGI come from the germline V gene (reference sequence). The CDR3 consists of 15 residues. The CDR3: CASSPGTGERETQYF. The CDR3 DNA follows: TGTGCCAGCAGCCCCGGGACAGGGGAGCGGGAGACCCAGTACTTC.

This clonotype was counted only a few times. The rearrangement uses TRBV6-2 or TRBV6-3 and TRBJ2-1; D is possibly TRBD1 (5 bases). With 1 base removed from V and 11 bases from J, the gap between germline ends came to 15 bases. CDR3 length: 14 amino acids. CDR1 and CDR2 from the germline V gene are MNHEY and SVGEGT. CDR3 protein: CASSYLGRATQQFF. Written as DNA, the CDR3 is TGTGCCAGCAGTTACTTAGGCAGGGCGACTCAGCAGTTCTTC.

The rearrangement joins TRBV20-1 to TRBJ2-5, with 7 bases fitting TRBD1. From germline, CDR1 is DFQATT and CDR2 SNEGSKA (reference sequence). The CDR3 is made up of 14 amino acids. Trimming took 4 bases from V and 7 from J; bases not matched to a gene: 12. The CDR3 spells CSAIITGDSRTQYF. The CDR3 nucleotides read TGCAGTGCTATAATTACAGGGGATTCGAGGACCCAGTACTTC.

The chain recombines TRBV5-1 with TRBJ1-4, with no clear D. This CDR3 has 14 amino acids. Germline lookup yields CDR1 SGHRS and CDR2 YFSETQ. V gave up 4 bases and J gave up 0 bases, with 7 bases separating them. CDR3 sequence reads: CASSPGTTNEKLFF. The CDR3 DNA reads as TGCGCCAGCAGCCCGGGGACAACTAATGAAAAACTGTTTTTT.

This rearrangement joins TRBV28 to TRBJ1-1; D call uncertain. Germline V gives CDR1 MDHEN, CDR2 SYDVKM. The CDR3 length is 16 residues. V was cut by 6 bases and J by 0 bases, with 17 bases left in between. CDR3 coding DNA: TGTGCCAGCAGACCCACCCGGGCCCAAATGAACACTGAAGCTTTCTTT. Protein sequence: CASRPTRAQMNTEAFF.